Described below is a single T cell receptor beta chain sequence and its context. Its antigen is unknown. No base quality values were provided; no much bigger clone lies one nucleotide off. The label giving this sample's time point can be read as: about 28 days (+/-7) after the second vaccine dose. Because spike-specific TCR depth and breadth did not differ between the two schedules, AZD1222 recipients who got a second dose at roughly 4 weeks were pooled with those who got a second dose at roughly 12 weeks. Vaccinee samples came from UK trials COV001 and COV002, including a single-blind randomized controlled phase 2/3 trial of AZD1222 (ChAdOx1 nCoV-19) in healthy adults. For TCRbeta chain sequencing, PBMC samples from trial participants were taken at day 0 and at day 28 after the second dose. Trimming at the junction amounts to 1 base on V and 0 bases on J, and the germline ends lie 20 bases apart. CDR1 SEHNR and CDR2 FQNEAQ were looked up in the germline V gene (reference sequence). The CDR3 has 19 amino acids, counting the end cysteine and phenylalanine. CDR3 DNA only is kept here, 57 bases in frame from base 1.

This specimen comes from a study of T cell responses to AZD1222 COVID-19 vaccine (dated by TCRdb to the early 2020s). About the study as a whole: TCR sequencing was performed for 230 to 250 trial participants, of whom roughly 200 were given two doses of AZD1222 and some 25 were given two doses of MenACWY control vaccine. Trial participants were enrolled by age into 18-55, 56-69 and 70-plus year subgroups, with around 150, 28 and 57 TCR-sequenced participants respectively. The research as a whole found: After two AZD1222 doses, spike-specific TCR breadth and depth were significantly higher than at day 0 and than in MenACWY recipients. Participants were mostly white British, with more females than males. The authors suggested clonal diversity may have been underestimated. Because no samples from the day 14 peak response were available, repertoires could be characterized only after the peak T cell response. The 56-69-year group was small, and its depth increase did not reach significance, likely because of low power. Epitopes outside the regions mutated in the B.1.351 and B.1.1.7 variants were reportedly recognized by nearly half of the unique spike-specific TCRs. Vaccine-associated CD4 TCRs spanned the whole spike protein, with dominant responses in regions 160-218 and 743-854. Conclusions about previously exposed vaccinees are limited, since just six AZD1222 recipients were seropositive for SARS-CoV-2 at baseline.

The CDR3 regions of human TCRbeta chains were subjected to immunosequencing. In the original analysis: Repertoire TCRs were checked for matches against a reference library of SARS-CoV-2-specific TCRs that had been generated using the MIRA antigen-specificity platform. Breadth was defined as the fraction of unique TCRs that were SARS-CoV-2-associated, and depth was defined as the fraction of total T cells that were SARS-CoV-2-associated. Using the MIRA data, every spike-specific TCR was mapped to the spike region that the TCR reacted to and assigned to either a CD4 or a CD8 class. Log10-transformed breadth and depth values were compared by one-way ANOVA with Sidak's multiple comparisons tests. This immuneACCESS table, as held by TCRdb, lists in-frame sequences with V and J called but not all clones. Of the missing ones, under half trace to an unresolved V gene in checked studies; the others have no known cause. That table gives V, J and clone size, and the DNA gave D and trimming. The table for this sample lists tens of thousands of clones; roughly nine tenths of them were counted only once. Approximately 5.2% of the sample lies in the top ten.

The chain is encoded by TRBV7-9 joined to TRBJ2-3; D gene: possibly TRBD2, on 6 matching bases. The sequences come from peripheral blood, collected 28 days after the second AZD1222 dose. This receptor was identified in an adult who received the AZD1222 COVID-19 vaccine. The CDR3 in this case is CASSLGGVEVGGSTDTQYF. The bases read TGTGCCAGCAGCTTAGGCGGGGTTGAAGTTGGGGGGAGCACAGATACGCAGTATTTT.